These 25 T cell receptor beta chains were all obtained from the same sample, sequenced in a study of blood T cell repertoires in COVID-19. The table came from immunoSEQ multiplex PCR; TCRdb's copy has only in-frame clones and leaves some out. The repertoire holds 90,000 to 110,000 clones, with more than 65% as singletons. The source material was peripheral blood. Receptors originate from a woman older than 75 with active or convalescent COVID-19.

The CDR3 DNA follows: TGTGCCAGCAGTGATAGGACAGGGGGCACTGAAGCTTTCTTT. It yields the protein CASSDRTGGTEAFF. V and J are TRBV2 and TRBJ1-1; 10 positions agree with TRBD1. Germline loops: CDR1 SNHLY, CDR2 FYNNEI. Trimming removed 3 bases from V and 4 bases from J; junction bases left unmatched: 2. The CDR3 consists of 14 residues.

A single count supports this clone. The rearrangement links TRBV6-6 to TRBJ2-5; 9 bases agree with TRBD1. This CDR3 comprises 16 residues. Unmatched junction bases numbered 11, after V lost 5 bases and J lost 4 bases. From germline, CDR1 is MNHNY and CDR2 SVGAGI (reference sequence). DNA for the CDR3: TGTGCCAGCAGTGGAAGGACAGGGGCAAACGTAGAGACCCAGTACTTC. Protein: CASSGRTGANVETQYF.

The chain carries TRBV10-1 and TRBJ1-2; 8 nucleotides align to TRBD1. V dropped 5 bases and J dropped 0; count of bases not matched to a gene: 5. CDR1 is WNHNN, CDR2 SYGVQD, per germline (reference sequence). The CDR3 spans 15 residues. Here the CDR3 DNA reads TGCGCCAGCAGTCCGACAGGGGACCCTAACTATGGCTACACCTTC. Its translation is CASSPTGDPNYGYTF.

The genes are TRBV9 and TRBJ1-6; TRBD1 agrees at 9 bases. CDR3 length equals 16 residues. Germline-derived CDR1 and CDR2 are SGDLS and YYNGEE. V trimming: 3 bases; J trimming: 8 bases; junction bases outside the gene matches: 9. The CDR3 DNA sequence: TGTGCCAGCAGCGCGGGACAGGGAATGTCGGATTCACCCCTCCACTTT. Translated: CASSAGQGMSDSPLHF.

The V and J genes are TRBV19 and TRBJ2-2; the D is unclear. The CDR3 loop spans 14 amino acids. CDR1 and CDR2 (germline): LNHDA, SQIVND (reference sequence). The V and J ends lost 5 bases and 2 bases respectively, with 9 bases between them. In DNA form, the CDR3 reads TGTGCCAGTAGTCCTCCCGGTAACACCGGGGAGCTGTTTTTT. Encoded protein: CASSPPGNTGELFF. Complete variable domain (other parts from reference TRBV19 and TRBJ2-2): DGGITQSPKYLFRKEGQNVTLSCEQNLNHDAMYWYRQDPGQGLRLIYYSQIVNDFQKGDIAEGYSVSREKKESFPLTVTSAQKNPTAFYLCASSPPGNTGELFFGEGSRLTVL.

The chain employs TRBV14 and TRBJ1-1; 8 bases line up with TRBD1. CDR1 and CDR2 from the germline V gene are SGHDN and FVKESK. CDR3 length: 16 amino acids. V shed 1 base and J 1 base; nucleotides not matched to a gene: 5. CDR3: CASSQVNGQGNTEAFF. In DNA form, the CDR3 reads TGTGCCAGCAGCCAAGTTAACGGACAGGGGAACACTGAAGCTTTCTTT.

CDR3 loop: CATSDQTIYNEQFF. As DNA, the CDR3 is TGTGCCACCAGTGACCAGACTATATACAATGAGCAGTTCTTC. This rearrangement joins TRBV24-1 to TRBJ2-1; a possible D gene is TRBD2 (5 bases). Deletions cut 4 bases from V and 4 bases from J, with 10 bases between. This CDR3 is built from 14 residues. Germline loops: CDR1 KGHDR, CDR2 SFDVKD.

As for this clone: Other DNA sequences of this sample code for an identical CDR3. The V call is TRBV6-1, the J call TRBJ1-4; no firm D call. Between the trimmed V and J ends, which lost 3 bases and 11 bases, there was a span of 7 bases. Germline values: CDR1 MNHNS, CDR2 SASEGT. The CDR3 is 11 residues long. CDR3 in amino acids: CASSEEKKLFF. CDR3 sequence (DNA): TGTGCCAGCAGTGAGGAGAAGAAACTGTTTTTT.

The genes are TRBV28 and TRBJ2-1, with 8 positions matching TRBD2. The CDR3 has 16 residues. The trim removed 9 bases at V and 6 bases at J, leaving 16 bases unmatched. Germline V gene sequence: CDR1 MDHEN, CDR2 SYDVKM. CDR3 DNA: TGTGCCAGTCGGTCGGCGGGAGGCCCCCACCCCAATGAGCAGTTCTTC. Translating it yields CASRSAGGPHPNEQFF.

This chain joins TRBV4-1 and TRBJ2-3; a possible D gene is TRBD1 (5 bases). V was cut by 1 base and J by 6 bases, with 17 bases left in between. CDR3 length: 16 residues. Germline values: CDR1 MGHRA, CDR2 YSYEKL. As DNA, the CDR3 is TGCGCCAGCAGCCAAGGCGCTGGGCAGGGAAGTGATACGCAGTATTTT. This gives the protein CASSQGAGQGSDTQYF.

This sequence joins TRBV9 and TRBJ2-5, with D possibly being TRBD1 (7 bases). Germline V CDR1 and CDR2: SGDLS, YYNGEE. Between the trimmed V and J ends, which lost 3 bases and 5 bases, there was a span of 17 bases. The CDR3 is 15 residues long. Here the CDR3 DNA reads TGTGCCAGCAGCGCTCAACAGGGGAGGCAGGAGACCCAGTACTTC. It specifies CASSAQQGRQETQYF.

This sequence joins TRBV5-1 and TRBJ2-2, with D perhaps matching TRBD1 (6 bases). The CDR3 is 15 amino acids. Germline CDR1 is SGHRS and CDR2 is YFSETQ. Trimming pared 4 bases from V and 3 bases from J, leaving 13 bases between. Written as DNA, the CDR3 is TGCGCCAGCAGCCCCGGACAGTGGCACACCGGGGAGCTGTTTTTT. This sequence encodes CASSPGQWHTGELFF.

The V and J genes are TRBV5-1 and TRBJ1-4; 9 bases line up with TRBD1. This CDR3 region has 13 residues. CDR1 SGHRS and CDR2 YFSETQ come from the germline V gene. V shed 0 bases, J shed 12 bases, and the junction held 3 bases outside the gene matches. The CDR3 region has the DNA TGCGCCAGCAGCTTGGGGACAGGGGTGCAACTGTTTTTT. Its protein product is CASSLGTGVQLFF.

This chain uses TRBV7-9 with TRBJ1-1; 7 bases are a match to TRBD1. Germline assignment: CDR1 SEHNR and CDR2 FQNEAQ (reference sequence). This CDR3 has 14 residues. The V segment lost 5 bases and the J segment 6 bases; nucleotides outside the gene matches: 9. The CDR3 coding sequence is TGTGCCAGCAGCCCTAGACAGGGTCGCTCTGAAGCTTTCTTT. It translates to CASSPRQGRSEAFF.

J is TRBJ1-1 and V is TRBV5-1; D possibly corresponds to TRBD1 (6 bases). CDR3 length equals 15 residues. Germline values: CDR1 SGHRS, CDR2 YFSETQ. Trimming took 4 bases from V and 0 from J, leaving 13 bases between them. CDR3 sequence (DNA): TGCGCCAGCAGCACCGTGACAGGAGTGAACACTGAAGCTTTCTTT. Residues: CASSTVTGVNTEAFF. The full variable domain, in which reference TRBV5-1 and TRBJ1-1 provide the parts outside the CDR3, is KAGVTQTPRYLIKTRGQQVTLSCSPISGHRSVSWYQQTPGQGLQFLFEYFSETQRNKGNFPGRFSGRQFSNSRSEMNVSTLELGDSALYLCASSTVTGVNTEAFFGQGTRLTVV.

This clone was picked up a small number of times. The chain couples TRBV5-1 to TRBJ2-1; 9 bases fit TRBD2. CDR1 is SGHRS and CDR2 is YFSETQ in the germline V gene. The CDR3 runs to 16 residues. V was clipped by 5 bases and J by 2 bases; unmatched bases: 8. The CDR3 region is CASSLPLAGAYNEQFF. Written as DNA, the CDR3 is TGCGCCAGCAGTCTCCCCTTAGCGGGAGCCTACAATGAGCAGTTCTTC. Complete variable domain (other parts from reference TRBV5-1 and TRBJ2-1): KAGVTQTPRYLIKTRGQQVTLSCSPISGHRSVSWYQQTPGQGLQFLFEYFSETQRNKGNFPGRFSGRQFSNSRSEMNVSTLELGDSALYLCASSLPLAGAYNEQFFGPGTRLTVL.

J is TRBJ2-2 and V is TRBV5-4, with 8 bases that match TRBD2. With 0 bases clipped from V and 6 bases from J, the junction kept 7 bases outside the gene matches. The CDR3 is 16 amino acids. In germline, CDR1 is SGHNT, CDR2 YYREEE (reference sequence). Written as DNA, the CDR3 is TGTGCCAGCAGCTTGGCCGCGCGGGAGGTTGCCGGGGAGCTGTTTTTT. Amino acids: CASSLAAREVAGELFF.

The rearrangement joins TRBV19 to TRBJ1-4; 9 bases agree with TRBD1. CDR1 LNHDA and CDR2 SQIVND come from the germline V gene (reference sequence). Unmatched junction bases numbered 14, after V lost 4 bases and J lost 8 bases. This CDR3 is 17 amino acids long. The CDR3 sequence: CASSTQHYRGRREKLFF. CDR3 bases: TGTGCCAGTAGTACCCAACACTACAGGGGGCGACGAGAAAAACTGTTTTTT. The full variable domain, rest sourced from reference TRBV19 and TRBJ1-4, is DGGITQSPKYLFRKEGQNVTLSCEQNLNHDAMYWYRQDPGQGLRLIYYSQIVNDFQKGDIAEGYSVSREKKESFPLTVTSAQKNPTAFYLCASSTQHYRGRREKLFFGSGTQLSVL.

This clone was seen a handful of times. The chain is built from TRBV29-1 and TRBJ2-4; the D is unclear. In germline, CDR1 is SQVTM, CDR2 ANQGSEA. The CDR3 sequence is 14 residues long. Trimming stripped 5 bases from V and 0 bases from J, with 11 bases between. The CDR3 DNA reads as TGCAGCGTTCTTGGCAGTTTAGCCAAAAACATTCAGTACTTC. This gives the protein CSVLGSLAKNIQYF.

V usage is TRBV28 and J usage is TRBJ1-1; D is perhaps TRBD1 (5 bases). The CDR3 extends over 14 amino acids. Between the trimmed V and J ends, which lost 8 bases and 2 bases, there was a span of 15 bases. CDR1 and CDR2 from the germline V gene are MDHEN and SYDVKM. The CDR3 spells CASLSGGTNTEAFF. CDR3 nucleotides: TGTGCCAGCCTGTCGGGAGGGACCAACACTGAAGCTTTCTTT.

The J gene is TRBJ2-1, the V gene TRBV5-6; 10 bases align to TRBD2. The CDR3 is 16 amino acids. Germline V gene sequence: CDR1 SGHDT, CDR2 YYEEEE. Trimming took 3 bases from V and 4 from J; bases not matched to a gene: 7. The CDR3 loop reads CASSSPSGSRYNEQFF. CDR3 nucleotide sequence: TGTGCCAGCAGCTCCCCTAGCGGGAGCCGTTACAATGAGCAGTTCTTC.

The V call is TRBV5-4, the J call TRBJ1-2, with 9 nucleotides matching TRBD1. Trimming cost V 0 bases and J 7 bases; bases outside gene matches: 16. Germline V gene data show CDR1 as SGHNT and CDR2 as YYREEE (reference sequence). The CDR3 is 18 amino acids. CDR3 protein: CASSLDSVVGTGLFGYTF. The CDR3 DNA reads TGTGCCAGCAGCTTGGATTCGGTCGTTGGGACAGGGCTATTTGGCTACACCTTC.

This chain links TRBV18 with TRBJ1-5, with D maybe TRBD1 (5 bases). CDR3 size: 15 residues. In germline, CDR1 is KGHSH, CDR2 LQKENI. The V and J ends lost 5 bases and 2 bases respectively, with 13 bases between them. The CDR3 DNA sequence: TGTGCCAGCTCAACCGACAGAGCCGGCAATCAGCCCCAGCATTTT. It is translated as CASSTDRAGNQPQHF. The whole variable domain, filled in from reference TRBV18 and TRBJ1-5, reads NAGVMQNPRHLVRRRGQEARLRCSPMKGHSHVYWYRQLPEEGLKFMVYLQKENIIDESGMPKERFSAEFPKEGPSILRIQQVVRGDSAAYFCASSTDRAGNQPQHFGDGTRLSIL.

The chain combines TRBV24-1 with TRBJ2-1, with TRBD1 identical over 9 bases. Germline-derived CDR1 and CDR2 are KGHDR and SFDVKD. This CDR3 comprises 16 residues. The junction had 5 bases not matched to a gene; V was cut back by 4 bases and J by 2 bases. For the CDR3, the DNA is TGTGCCACCAGTGACTTGACAGGGGGGACCTACAATGAGCAGTTCTTC. Translation gives CATSDLTGGTYNEQFF.

V and J are TRBV29-1 and TRBJ2-5; D may be TRBD1 (7 bases). Germline V gene data show CDR1 as SQVTM and CDR2 as ANQGSEA. The CDR3 contains 13 residues. V lost 4 bases and J 3 bases, leaving 12 bases between the germline ends. The CDR3 is CSVAGGGEETQYF. DNA of the CDR3: TGCAGCGTTGCAGGAGGGGGCGAAGAGACCCAGTACTTC. Looking up the rest from reference TRBV29-1 and TRBJ2-5 gives the full variable domain: SAVISQKPSRDICQRGTSLTIQCQVDSQVTMMFWYRQQPGQSLTLIATANQGSEATYESGFVIDKFPISRPNLTFSTLTVSNMSPEDSSIYLCSVAGGGEETQYFGPGTRLLVL.